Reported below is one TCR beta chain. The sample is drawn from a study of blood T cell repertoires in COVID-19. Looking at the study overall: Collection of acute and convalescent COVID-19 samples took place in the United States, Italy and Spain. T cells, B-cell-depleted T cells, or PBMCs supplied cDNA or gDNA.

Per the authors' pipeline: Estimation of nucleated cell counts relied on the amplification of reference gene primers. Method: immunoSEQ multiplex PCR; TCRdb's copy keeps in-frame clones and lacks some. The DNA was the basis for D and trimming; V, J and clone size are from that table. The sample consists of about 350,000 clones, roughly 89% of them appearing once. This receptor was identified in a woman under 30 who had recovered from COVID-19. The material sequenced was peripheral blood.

For the CDR3, the DNA is TGCGCCAGCAGCTTGGCGGGACAGCCCAATCAGCCCCAGCATTTT. It encodes CASSLAGQPNQPQHF. V gene TRBV5-1 combines with J gene TRBJ1-5; 7 nucleotides line up with TRBD1. The ends lost 0 bases at V and 3 bases at J; junction bases unmatched: 3. Germline V gene data show CDR1 as SGHRS and CDR2 as YFSETQ. CDR3 length: 15 residues.